What follows are 32 T cell receptor beta chains derived from one specimen sequenced in a study of spatial heterogeneity in lung cancer. TCRdb reprocessed the 5' RACE reads with MiXCR, giving one entry per CDR3 protein. Among around 700 distinct CDR3 sequences listed, roughly 60% were seen once. Time point defined: sample taken at primary tumor resection. Sequencing covered unsorted whole RNA taken from tumor, nontumor lung or frozen PBMC. The sample here was PBMCs, taken at surgery. The receptor set was obtained from a female donor with early-stage non-small cell lung cancer.

Notes on this clonotype: With the library built for alpha chains, this beta chain is off target and its frequency is not meaningful. The rearrangement links TRBV10-2 to TRBJ2-7, with D perhaps TRBD1 or TRBD2 (5 bases each). Looked up from germline, CDR1 is WSHSY and CDR2 is SAAADI. V was clipped by 8 bases and J by 0 bases, with 14 bases between them. The CDR3 loop spans 14 amino acids. The CDR3 region has the DNA TGCGCCAGCGGGGGAGAGCTCAGCTCCTACGAGCAGTACTTC. Residues: CASGGELSSYEQYF.

Details on this clonotype: This beta chain lies outside the target of a library built for alpha chains; its clone size means little. The chain has TRBV18 and TRBJ2-1; D perhaps matches TRBD2 (6 bases). Germline lookup yields CDR1 KGHSH and CDR2 LQKENI. Trimming pared 0 bases from V and 7 bases from J, leaving 10 bases between. The CDR3 contains 14 residues. The CDR3 nucleotides read TGTGCCAGCTCACCACCGGGGCTAGCGAATGAGCAGTTCTTC. Its translation is CASSPPGLANEQFF.

Note on this clonotype: This beta chain is an off-target read within a library intended for alpha chains, so its frequency means little. The chain links TRBV12-3 or TRBV12-4 to TRBJ2-2; 10 nucleotides align to TRBD1. The V and J ends lost 6 bases and 6 bases, in that order; junction bases with no gene match: 1. The CDR3 sequence is 13 residues long. The CDR3 loop reads CASRGTGAGELFF. The CDR3 nucleotides read TGTGCCAGCAGGGGGACAGGGGCCGGGGAGCTGTTTTTT.

Sample share makes this clonotype large. The size of this beta chain means little, since it is a stray read in a library made for alpha chains. This chain joins TRBV6-6 and TRBJ2-2, with 11 bases matching TRBD2. The junction had 5 bases not matched to a gene; V was cut back by 2 bases and J by 3 bases. CDR3 length: 17 amino acids. CDR1 is MNHNY, CDR2 SVGAGI, per germline (reference sequence). The CDR3 loop is CASSYGSGRGDTGELFF. The CDR3 DNA reads as TGTGCCAGCAGTTACGGTAGCGGGAGGGGCGACACCGGGGAGCTGTTTTTT.

A note on this clonotype: This beta chain lies outside the target of a library built for alpha chains; its clone size means little. CDR3 sequence reads: CSVYSGLAGKETQYF. CDR3 nucleotides: TGCAGCGTGTACTCGGGACTAGCGGGGAAAGAGACCCAGTACTTC. The rearrangement joins TRBV29-1 to TRBJ2-5, with 13 bases that match TRBD2. CDR1 is SQVTM and CDR2 is ANQGSEA in the germline V gene. Unmatched junction bases numbered 7, after V lost 6 bases and J lost 3 bases. CDR3 length equals 15 residues.

The table lists this clonotype with a few counts. Since it is a stray read in a library aimed at alpha chains, this beta chain has a size that is not meaningful. The V call is TRBV7-9, the J call TRBJ1-1, with 8 bases that match TRBD1. Germline V CDR1 and CDR2: SEHNR, FQNEAQ (reference sequence). V lost 5 bases, J lost 0 bases, and 5 bases stayed unmatched. The CDR3 extends over 15 amino acids. The CDR3: CASSPQGALNTEAFF. The CDR3 DNA sequence: TGTGCCAGCAGCCCTCAGGGGGCCCTGAACACTGAAGCTTTCTTT. The full variable domain, its missing parts supplied by reference TRBV7-9 and TRBJ1-1, is DTGVSQNPRHKITKRGQNVTFRCDPISEHNRLYWYRQTLGQGPEFLTYFQNEAQLEKSRLLSDRFSAERPKGSFSTLEIQRTEQGDSAMYLCASSPQGALNTEAFFGQGTRLTVV.

In regard to this clonotype: This beta chain came through as a stray read in a library set up for alpha chains, and its size says little. The J gene is TRBJ2-1, the V gene TRBV5-1; no reliable D call. The germline CDR1 and CDR2 sequences are SGHRS and YFSETQ. V was trimmed by 0 bases and J by 7 bases, leaving 11 bases between them. CDR3 size: 14 residues. CDR3 loop: CASSLAPPKNEQFF. In DNA form, the CDR3 reads TGCGCCAGCAGCTTGGCCCCGCCCAAGAATGAGCAGTTCTTC.

To note about this clonotype: This beta chain is a stray sequence in a library constructed for alpha chains; its clone size is not meaningful. This chain uses TRBV6-2 or TRBV6-3 with TRBJ2-1, with 9 bases matching TRBD2. The germline V gene has CDR1 MNHEY and CDR2 SVGEGT. The CDR3 is 18 residues long. V lost 2 bases to trimming and J lost 6 bases; unmatched junction nucleotides: 14. CDR3 nucleotides: TGTGCCAGCAGTTACCTCCTAGGAGGCGGGAGGGACTTCAATGAGCAGTTCTTC. Its protein product is CASSYLLGGGRDFNEQFF.

With regard to this clonotype: The library was designed around alpha chains, so this beta chain is a stray read whose abundance carries little weight. CDR3 nucleotide sequence: TGTGCCAGCAGTTCCCCGACCCGGGCGGAGACCCAGTACTTC. Protein sequence: CASSSPTRAETQYF. The gene calls are TRBV28 and TRBJ2-5; D unresolved. The germline V gene encodes CDR1 MDHEN and CDR2 SYDVKM. V shed 4 bases and J shed 5 bases, with 14 bases lying between them. The CDR3 has 14 amino acids.

The table lists this clonotype with a few counts. In a library made to pick up alpha chains, this beta chain is a stray read with a size that means little. The chain carries TRBV2 and TRBJ2-5; 8 positions agree with TRBD1. The CDR3 has 16 residues. V was clipped by 2 bases and J by 4 bases; unmatched bases: 9. Per germline, CDR1 SNHLY and CDR2 FYNNEI. The CDR3 spells CASSETQGQAGETQYF. CDR3 coding DNA: TGTGCCAGCAGTGAAACTCAGGGACAGGCAGGAGAGACCCAGTACTTC.

On this clonotype itself: For a library built for alpha chains, this beta chain is a stray read; little rests on its size. The chain is built from TRBV6-8 and TRBJ2-1; TRBD2 matches at 7 bases. The germline gives CDR1 MNHGY, CDR2 SAAAGT. CDR3 length: 15 residues. V shed 6 bases and J 2 bases; nucleotides not matched to a gene: 7. The CDR3 DNA reads TGTGCCAGCAGCCCCCGGCGGGAGCCCTACAATGAGCAGTTCTTC. Translating gives CASSPRREPYNEQFF.

In the case of this clonotype: Since it is a stray read in a library aimed at alpha chains, this beta chain has a size that is not meaningful. Here the CDR3 reads CASRGTGELFF. The CDR3 bases are TGTGCCAGCAGAGGCACCGGGGAGCTGTTTTTT. This sequence joins TRBV2 and TRBJ2-2; D unclear. Between the trimmed V and J ends, which lost 6 bases and 4 bases, there was a span of 3 bases. The CDR3 runs 11 residues. Germline CDR1 SNHLY, CDR2 FYNNEI.

Judged by abundance, this clonotype is large. As an off-target read in a library built for alpha chains, this beta chain has a frequency of little significance. The chain couples TRBV4-3 to TRBJ2-3, with 9 bases identical to TRBD2. Germline CDR1 LGHNA, CDR2 YSLEER. J lost 6 bases, V lost 0 bases, and 7 bases had no gene match. This CDR3 spans 16 amino acids. The CDR3 nucleotides read TGCGCCAGCAGCCAAGATATAGGTAGCGGGAGTGATACGCAGTATTTT. Translating it yields CASSQDIGSGSDTQYF.

Points on this clonotype: This beta chain was picked up by a library intended for alpha chains and is off target, so its count carries little meaning. The gene calls are TRBV6-6 and TRBJ2-1; TRBD2 might be the D (7 bases). CDR1 and CDR2 (germline): MNHNY, SVGAGI (reference sequence). The CDR3 has 13 residues. V was cut by 10 bases and J by 9 bases, with 19 bases left in between. The CDR3 nucleotides read TGTGCCACAGGGGAGGGTCCGTCGGGTGAGCAGTTCTTC. This translates into CATGEGPSGEQFF.

Details on this clonotype: With the library built for alpha chains, this beta chain is off target and its frequency is not meaningful. The chain employs TRBV5-1 and TRBJ2-3; weak D call: TRBD1 (6 bases). V was cut by 1 base and J by 6 bases, with 12 bases left in between. Germline lookup yields CDR1 SGHRS and CDR2 YFSETQ. The CDR3 runs to 14 residues. CDR3 residues: CASSLTAQGDTQYF. The CDR3 DNA follows: TGCGCCAGCAGCTTGACGGCTCAGGGGGATACGCAGTATTTT.

This clonotype was picked up a small number of times. The library was prepared for alpha chains; this beta chain is a stray read, so its frequency means little. The chain is built from TRBV7-3 and TRBJ1-1, with D possibly being TRBD1 (6 bases). Germline CDR1 SGHTA, CDR2 FQGTGA. The ends were cut back, 5 bases at V and 1 base at J, with 14 bases in the middle. CDR3 length: 15 amino acids. The CDR3 sequence is CASSLQGGANTEAFF. The CDR3, as DNA: TGTGCCAGCAGCCTACAGGGTGGAGCGAACACTGAAGCTTTCTTT. The full variable domain, completed using reference TRBV7-3 and TRBJ1-1, is GAGVSQTPSNKVTEKGKYVELRCDPISGHTALYWYRQSLGQGPEFLIYFQGTGAADDSGLPNDRFFAVRPEGSVSTLKIQRTERGDSAVYLCASSLQGGANTEAFFGQGTRLTVV.

This clonotype was seen only a few times. Because the library targeted alpha chains, this beta chain is an off-target read whose size means little. The chain employs TRBV3-1 and TRBJ1-1, with D possibly TRBD1 on 5 matching bases. The germline CDR1 and CDR2 sequences are LGHDT and YNNKEL (reference sequence). CDR3 size: 14 residues. Trimming pared 5 bases from V and 5 bases from J, leaving 15 bases between. Here the CDR3 DNA reads TGTGCCAGCAGCTGGAGACAGTCACGGACTGAAGCTTTCTTT. Encoded protein: CASSWRQSRTEAFF.

Concerning this clonotype: The library was built for alpha chains, so this beta chain is an off-target read and its size means little. The chain links TRBV7-2 to TRBJ2-7; D may be TRBD1 or TRBD2 (5 bases each). From germline, CDR1 is SGHTA and CDR2 FQGNSA. The CDR3 runs 15 residues. The V end lost 6 bases, the J end lost 1 base, and 16 bases lay between the germline ends. The CDR3 coding sequence is TGTGCCAGCAGACAACCCGGGGACGGATCCTACGAGCAGTACTTC. Translation: CASRQPGDGSYEQYF.

This clonotype was seen a handful of times. For a library built for alpha chains, this beta chain is a stray read; little rests on its size. The V call is TRBV7-9, the J call TRBJ2-7, with 9 bases that match TRBD2. There are 15 residues in the CDR3. Trimming took 1 base from V and 3 from J; bases not matched to a gene: 4. Germline V gene sequence: CDR1 SEHNR, CDR2 FQNEAQ (reference sequence). CDR3 sequence: CASSLGLAANYEQYF. The CDR3 region has the DNA TGTGCCAGCAGCTTAGGACTAGCGGCGAACTACGAGCAGTACTTC.

Regarding this clonotype: This beta chain is a stray read from a library made for alpha chains; its abundance is not meaningful. This chain joins TRBV5-1 and TRBJ2-1; D not certain. The ends were cut back, 5 bases at V and 0 bases at J, with 9 bases in the middle. This CDR3 contains 14 residues. CDR1 and CDR2 from the germline V gene are SGHRS and YFSETQ. This CDR3 is CASSSQSSYNEQFF. CDR3 bases: TGCGCCAGCAGTAGTCAGAGCTCCTACAATGAGCAGTTCTTC. The full variable domain, rest sourced from reference TRBV5-1 and TRBJ2-1, is KAGVTQTPRYLIKTRGQQVTLSCSPISGHRSVSWYQQTPGQGLQFLFEYFSETQRNKGNFPGRFSGRQFSNSRSEMNVSTLELGDSALYLCASSSQSSYNEQFFGPGTRLTVL.

In its sample, this clonotype ranks as hyperexpanded. One end of the junction is discordant with germline, which a read error may explain. This beta chain is an off-target read within a library intended for alpha chains, so its frequency means little. The chain links TRBV10-1 to TRBJ1-1; D ambiguous. This CDR3 comprises 14 residues. Germline CDR1 and CDR2: WNHNN and SYGVQD (reference sequence). The DNA for the CDR3 is TGCGCCAGCAGGGGATCCTCAGGAACCTACAAATACATCTTT. Protein sequence: CASRGSSGTYKYIF.

As concerns this clonotype: This beta chain turned up in a library designed for alpha chains; as an off-target read, its abundance says little. CDR3 loop: CASSQDLRFDNEQFF. The CDR3 nucleotides are TGTGCCAGCAGCCAAGATTTGAGGTTCGACAATGAGCAGTTCTTC. The rearrangement joins TRBV14 to TRBJ2-1; D gene ambiguous. Looked up from germline, CDR1 is SGHDN and CDR2 is FVKESK. The CDR3 runs 15 residues. V dropped 0 bases and J dropped 5 bases, with 11 bases sitting between them.

In the case of this clonotype: For a library built for alpha chains, this beta chain is a stray read; little rests on its size. This chain links TRBV6-1 with TRBJ2-7; TRBD2 aligns across 10 bases. Germline V CDR1 and CDR2: MNHNS, SASEGT. Losses at the gene ends were 8 bases for V and 2 bases for J; bases not matched to a gene: 9. The CDR3 is 15 amino acids. CDR3 sequence: CASGASSGGPYEQYF. The CDR3 DNA follows: TGTGCCAGCGGAGCCTCTAGCGGGGGACCCTACGAGCAGTACTTC.

About this clonotype itself: Being off target in a library aimed at alpha chains, this beta chain has a size of little meaning. The V and J genes are TRBV4-3 and TRBJ2-1; 14 bases align to TRBD2. Germline loops: CDR1 LGHNA, CDR2 YSLEER. Germline trimming cut 1 base from V and 8 bases from J; bases unmatched to any gene: 4. CDR3 length: 16 residues. CDR3 protein: CASSQGLAGGYDEQFF. As DNA, the CDR3 is TGCGCCAGCAGCCAAGGACTAGCGGGAGGGTATGATGAGCAGTTCTTC.

Of note for this clonotype: A library prepared for alpha chains yielded this beta chain as an off-target read; its size is of little meaning. In nucleotides, the CDR3 is TGTGCCAGCAGCCCTCGAGGGGAGGGGAATGAAAAACTGTTTTTT. It is translated as CASSPRGEGNEKLFF. The V call is TRBV7-8, the J call TRBJ1-4; D is possibly TRBD1 (5 bases). With 5 bases removed from V and 5 bases from J, the gap between germline ends came to 15 bases. CDR1 is SGHVS, CDR2 FQNEAQ, per germline. The CDR3 spans 15 residues.

Concerning this clonotype itself: Being off target in a library aimed at alpha chains, this beta chain has a size of little meaning. V is TRBV18 and J is TRBJ1-4, with 9 bases that match TRBD1. After removal of 3 bases from V and 5 bases from J, the junction contained 4 bases not matched to a gene. The CDR3 is 15 residues long. CDR1 is KGHSH, CDR2 LQKENI, per germline. This CDR3 is CASSPPGTGNEKLFF. The CDR3 coding sequence is TGTGCCAGCTCACCGCCCGGGACAGGGAATGAAAAACTGTTTTTT.

Comment on this clonotype: Little can be read into the size of this beta chain, an off-target read in a library designed for alpha chains. The chain uses TRBV7-8 and TRBJ2-3; 11 nucleotides agree with TRBD2. The CDR3 length is 17 residues. Trimming took 4 bases from V and 3 from J; bases not matched to a gene: 9. The germline gives CDR1 SGHVS, CDR2 FQNEAQ. In DNA form, the CDR3 reads TGTGCCAGCAGCTCTCAACTAGCGGGAGTACGGACAGATACGCAGTATTTT. It codes for CASSSQLAGVRTDTQYF. Full variable domain (missing parts from reference TRBV7-8 and TRBJ2-3): GAGVSQSPRYKVAKRGQDVALRCDPISGHVSLFWYQQALGQGPEFLTYFQNEAQLDKSGLPSDRFFAERPEGSVSTLKIQRTQQEDSAVYLCASSSQLAGVRTDTQYFGPGTRLTVL.

Details on this clonotype: In a library made to pick up alpha chains, this beta chain is a stray read with a size that means little. This chain uses TRBV6-2 or TRBV6-3 with TRBJ2-3, with 8 bases matching TRBD2. The CDR3 is 14 amino acids. V lost 3 bases and J lost 2; bases outside the gene matches: 1. Per germline, CDR1 MNHEY and CDR2 SVGEGT. The DNA of the CDR3 is TGTGCCAGCAGTTATGGACTAGCCACAGATACGCAGTATTTT. The encoded protein is CASSYGLATDTQYF.

Notes on this clonotype: This beta chain is an unintended read in a library built for alpha chains; its size means little. The chain has TRBV7-2 and TRBJ2-7, with D uncertain. Germline values: CDR1 SGHTA, CDR2 FQGNSA. V was cut by 3 bases and J by 6 bases, with 9 bases left in between. The CDR3 has 12 residues. The CDR3 coding sequence is TGTGCCAGCAGCTTGATTGGTTCCGAGCAGTACTTC. It translates to CASSLIGSEQYF.

This clonotype has a handful of counts. In a library made to pick up alpha chains, this beta chain is a stray read with a size that means little. The CDR3 DNA reads TGTGCCAGCAGTTTACCGGGTCGCCATAGGCGGGAGACCCAGTACTTC. Translation gives CASSLPGRHRRETQYF. The chain combines TRBV12-3 or TRBV12-4 with TRBJ2-5, with D unresolved. The CDR3 runs to 16 residues. V was cut by 2 bases and J by 5 bases, with 18 bases left in between.

As concerns this clonotype: In a library made to pick up alpha chains, this beta chain is a stray read with a size that means little. This chain links TRBV28 with TRBJ2-2; D is perhaps TRBD1 or TRBD2 (5 bases each). The V end was cut by 4 bases, the J end by 5 bases, with 11 bases between. This CDR3 spans 14 amino acids. Germline-derived CDR1 and CDR2 are MDHEN and SYDVKM. CDR3 nucleotide sequence: TGTGCCAGCAGTTCCGGGACCCATACCGGGGAGCTGTTTTTT. Translated, it gives CASSSGTHTGELFF. Combining the CDR3 with reference TRBV28 and TRBJ2-2 gives the whole variable domain DVKVTQSSRYLVKRTGEKVFLECVQDMDHENMFWYRQDPGLGLRLIYFSYDVKMKEKGDIPEGYSVSREKKERFSLILESASTNQTSMYLCASSSGTHTGELFFGEGSRLTVL.

Remarks on this clonotype: Being off target in a library aimed at alpha chains, this beta chain has a size of little meaning. The chain joins TRBV6-2 or TRBV6-3 to TRBJ2-1, with 7 bases aligning to TRBD2. This CDR3 spans 15 amino acids. V lost 2 bases and J lost 6; bases outside the gene matches: 7. CDR1 and CDR2 (germline): MNHEY, SVGEGT. The CDR3: CASSYPAGRVNEQFF. The CDR3 DNA is TGTGCCAGCAGTTACCCAGCGGGGCGGGTCAATGAGCAGTTCTTC.